The rows below give T cell receptor beta chains drawn from one sample of a study of post-analysis software for immune sequencing data. TCRdb redid the calling of the PCR reads with MiXCR, one entry per CDR3 protein. The sample holds roughly 800,000 distinct CDR3 sequences, 30% seen once. Specimen: blood. These receptors were obtained from a girl aged 10-17 years with multiple sclerosis. The CDR3 runs from the conserved cysteine through the conserved F or W. The order of the fields is clone size, CDR3 length, V gene, D gene, J gene, CDR3 DNA, CDR3 protein. A D gene is named only where the DNA matches it firmly. The size field is filled for only some rows; it gives once, few, many or a size class.

many	14	TRBV12-3/TRBV12-4	-	TRBJ1-2	TGTGCCAGCAGCTGGGGGGATGGCCTAGATGGCTACACCTTC	CASSWGDGLDGYTF
-	17	TRBV5-1	-	TRBJ2-5	TGCGCCAGCAGCTTGGTAGCGATCGAGGACAATCAAGAGACCCAGTACTTC	CASSLVAIEDNQETQYF
-	16	TRBV7-9	TRBD2	TRBJ2-3	TGTGCCAGCAGTTCAAGGCCTAGCGGGGTCACAGATACGCAGTATTTT	CASSSRPSGVTDTQYF
-	16	TRBV6-5	-	TRBJ1-6	TGTGCCAGCAGCCCTACCGTGGCAGGGAGGGGTTCACCCCTCCACTTT	CASSPTVAGRGSPLHF
-	16	TRBV4-2	TRBD1	TRBJ1-2	TGTGCCAGCAACCGCCGGACAGGGGACCCCAACTATGGCTACACCTTC	CASNRRTGDPNYGYTF
few	12	TRBV11-2	-	TRBJ1-2	TGTGCCAGCAGCTGGGGGGACAAAGGCTACACCTTC	CASSWGDKGYTF
few	15	TRBV27	-	TRBJ2-7	TGTGCCAGCAGTTTGACGAGGGAGAGGTCCTACGAGCAGTACTTC	CASSLTRERSYEQYF
few	14	TRBV6-5	-	TRBJ1-2	TGTGCCAGCAGATACCGACAGACCCCCGCTGGCTACACCTTC	CASRYRQTPAGYTF
few	11	TRBV28	-	TRBJ1-4	TGTGCCAGCAGATACTCCGAAAAACTGTTTTTT	CASRYSEKLFF
-	16	TRBV20-1	TRBD2	TRBJ2-1	TGCAGTGCTAGAGTGGCTAGCGGGAGTAACTACGATGAGCAGTTCTTC	CSARVASGSNYDEQFF
-	14	TRBV20-1	-	TRBJ1-1	TGCAGTGCTAGATCCCTCGCTGGGAACACTGAAGCTTTCTTT	CSARSLAGNTEAFF
-	21	TRBV7-9	TRBD1	TRBJ2-5	TGTGCCAGCAGCTTATCTTTCCGTGCTAGCCGGGACAGGGACCGCTTAGAGACCCAGTACTTC	CASSLSFRASRDRDRLETQYF
few	14	TRBV24-1	TRBD1	TRBJ1-1	TGTGCCACCTCAGGGGGCGGTATGTACACTGAAGCTTTCTTT	CATSGGGMYTEAFF
few	11	TRBV29-1	-	TRBJ1-1	TGCAGTGGACTGAAGAACACTGAAGCTTTCTTT	CSGLKNTEAFF
few	14	TRBV7-8	-	TRBJ2-2	TGTGCCAGCAGCTTAGCCACCTACACCGGGGAGCTGTTTTTT	CASSLATYTGELFF
few	18	TRBV20-1	TRBD2	TRBJ2-7	TGCAGTGCTAGAGATAGGGGACTAGCGGGAGACAGAGCCTACGAGCAGTACTTC	CSARDRGLAGDRAYEQYF
few	13	TRBV7-9	TRBD1	TRBJ2-7	TGTGCCAGCAGCTCCTGGACAGGTAACGAGCAGTACTTC	CASSSWTGNEQYF
-	11	TRBV20-1	-	TRBJ1-1	TGCAGTGCTAAACCTCCTGGCGGCGCTTTCTTT	CSAKPPGGAFF
-	15	TRBV28	TRBD2	TRBJ2-1	TGTGCCAGCATACCCCCAACTAGCGGCCCTAATGAGCAGTTCTTC	CASIPPTSGPNEQFF
few	15	TRBV2	-	TRBJ1-2	TGTGCCAGCAGTGGGACAGCCCGGGGCCGGGGCGGCTACACCTTC	CASSGTARGRGGYTF
few	15	TRBV7-2	-	TRBJ1-4	TGTGCCAGCAGCCCTCAACAGGGCCGACGGGAAAAACTGTTTTTT	CASSPQQGRREKLFF
-	16	TRBV7-8	TRBD1	TRBJ2-6	TGTGCCAGCAGCTTAGGTCGGGACAGGGCAGGGTACGTCCTGACTTTC	CASSLGRDRAGYVLTF
-	14	TRBV6-5	-	TRBJ1-2	TGTGCCAGCACGGCCGGGAGTGGAACTTATGGCTACACCTTC	CASTAGSGTYGYTF
-	15	TRBV7-9	TRBD1	TRBJ2-2	TGTGCCAGCAGCCGCGTGACAGGGACCACCGGGGAGCTGTTTTTT	CASSRVTGTTGELFF
few	13	TRBV12-3/TRBV12-4	-	TRBJ1-5	TGTGCCAGCAGCCCTCAGGGTGCTCAGCCCCAGCATTTT	CASSPQGAQPQHF
-	19	TRBV6-2/TRBV6-3	TRBD2	TRBJ2-1	TGTGCCAGCAGTCCTGGACTAGCGGGGGGACTTTACTCCTACAATGAGCAGTTCTTC	CASSPGLAGGLYSYNEQFF
-	12	TRBV7-2	-	TRBJ2-3	TGTGCCAGCAGCCCGATATGGGATACGCAGTATTTT	CASSPIWDTQYF
-	13	TRBV5-1	-	TRBJ2-1	TGCGCCAGCACATCGGCGGGCTACAATGAGCAGTTCTTC	CASTSAGYNEQFF
-	17	TRBV3-1	-	TRBJ1-6	TGTGCCAGCAGCCCCCGACAGGTCACCGGTGGTAATTCACCCCTCCACTTT	CASSPRQVTGGNSPLHF
few	11	TRBV20-1	-	TRBJ2-7	TGCAGTGCTAGGTCTATCGGCGAGCAGTACTTC	CSARSIGEQYF
few	14	TRBV29-1	TRBD2	TRBJ2-5	TGCAGCGGGCGGCCTAGCGGACCCGGGCAGACCCAGTACTTC	CSGRPSGPGQTQYF
-	12	TRBV29-1	-	TRBJ1-1	TGCAGCCTCTTCCGCCAAGGCACTGAAGCTTTCTTT	CSLFRQGTEAFF
few	16	TRBV6-1	TRBD2	TRBJ2-1	TGTGCCAGCAGTGAAGTAGCGGGGGGTGGCTACAATGAGCAGTTCTTC	CASSEVAGGGYNEQFF
-	17	TRBV12-3/TRBV12-4	TRBD1	TRBJ1-1	TGTGCCAGCAGTTTAGCTCGGACAGGGAACATGAACACTGAAGCTTTCTTT	CASSLARTGNMNTEAFF
-	15	TRBV11-2	-	TRBJ2-5	TGTGCCAGCAGCCCCGGGGCCAGGGGCCAAGAGACCCAGTACTTC	CASSPGARGQETQYF
-	13	TRBV20-1	-	TRBJ2-5	TGCAGTGCTTTGAGGACAGCTTCGAGGGAGCAGTACTTC	CSALRTASREQYF
-	21	TRBV21-1	-	TRBJ2-6	TGTGCCAGCAGCGCGAAGAAGCCCGGGGGGCCTCCCATCTCTGGGGCCAACGTCCTGACTTTC	CASSAKKPGGPPISGANVLTF
-	14	TRBV18	TRBD1	TRBJ2-3	TGTGCCAGCTCGCCACGGGACAGGACAGATACGCAGTATTTT	CASSPRDRTDTQYF
-	16	TRBV3-1	-	TRBJ2-1	TGTGCCAGCAGCCAAGATGTGGGGGGGGCTCCGAATGAGCAGTTCTTC	CASSQDVGGAPNEQFF
-	12	TRBV25-1	-	TRBJ2-7	TGTGCCAGCAGGGAGGGTCCCTACGAGCAGTACTTC	CASREGPYEQYF
few	18	TRBV4-3	TRBD1	TRBJ1-5	TGCGCCAGCAGCCAAGATTGGGACAGGGGGCTGAGCAGTCAGCCCCAGCATTTT	CASSQDWDRGLSSQPQHF
many	13	TRBV29-1	TRBD1	TRBJ2-1	TGCAGCGCCCTAGGACAGGGCAACAATGAGCAGTTCTTC	CSALGQGNNEQFF
few	17	TRBV18	-	TRBJ1-6	TGTGCCAGCTCACCAGACGACCGGAGCTCCTATAATTCACCCCTCCACTTT	CASSPDDRSSYNSPLHF
few	14	TRBV6-1	TRBD1	TRBJ2-1	TGTGCCAGCAGCGGGACAGGGGGTTACAATGAGCAGTTCTTC	CASSGTGGYNEQFF
-	16	TRBV20-1	-	TRBJ1-1	TGCAGTGCTGACGGACCTGACACCCGAAGTTTTCCTGAAGCTTTCTTT	CSADGPDTRSFPEAFF
few	12	TRBV6-1	-	TRBJ2-5	TGTGCCAGCAGCGACCCCGTGTTTGGGCAGTACTTC	CASSDPVFGQYF
once	15	TRBV20-1	TRBD1	TRBJ1-6	TGCAGTGCTAGTGAAGGGGGCTTCTATAATTCACCCCTCCACTTT	CSASEGGFYNSPLHF
few	14	TRBV19	-	TRBJ2-5	TGTGCCAGTAGAACCCTGGGACCCGGGGAGACCCAGTACTTC	CASRTLGPGETQYF
many	13	TRBV7-2	-	TRBJ2-3	TGTGCCAGCAGCTTCCTAGGGGGAGATACGCAGTATTTT	CASSFLGGDTQYF
few	18	TRBV27	TRBD2	TRBJ2-2	TGTGCCAGCAGTTTAAGGCTAGCGGGGCTCGCGAACACCGGGGAGCTGTTTTTT	CASSLRLAGLANTGELFF